This T cell receptor beta chain was profiled in a study of T-cell memory formation after mild COVID-19. Study information: Largely donor-specific sequence clusters came from two donors.

CDR3 length: 12 amino acids. The V and J ends lost 6 bases and 5 bases, in that order; junction bases with no gene match: 4. CDR1 SGHTS and CDR2 YDEGEE come from the germline V gene. From 5'RACE with constant-segment primers came TCR alpha and TCR beta cDNA libraries that carried sample barcodes and UMIs. Via MiXCR, TCRdb re-called the 5' RACE reads, giving one row per CDR3 protein. This repertoire shows about 110,000 distinct CDR3 sequences, approximately 15% found once; its top ten account for 35% to 40%. The V call is TRBV5-8, the J call TRBJ2-7; 8 positions agree with TRBD2. What was sequenced was PBMCs or a T cell subset sorted from them (not recorded which). The TCR comes from a man between 18 and 29 years old who had mild COVID-19 (a few samples of this study predate the infection). Cell type and time point are not known. CDR3 in amino acids: CASTTGGDEQYV. DNA for the CDR3: TGTGCCAGCACCACCGGGGGGGACGAGCAGTACGTC.